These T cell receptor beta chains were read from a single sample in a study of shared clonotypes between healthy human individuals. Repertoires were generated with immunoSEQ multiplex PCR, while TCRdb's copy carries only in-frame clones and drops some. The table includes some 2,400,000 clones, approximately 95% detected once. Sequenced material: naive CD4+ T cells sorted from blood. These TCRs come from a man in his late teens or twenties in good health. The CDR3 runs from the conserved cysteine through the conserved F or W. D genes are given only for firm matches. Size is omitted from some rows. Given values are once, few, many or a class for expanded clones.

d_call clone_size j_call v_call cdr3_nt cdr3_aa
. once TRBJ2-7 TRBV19 TGTGCCAGTAGTGGAGGGGGGTACTACGAGCAGTACTTC CASSGGGYYEQYF
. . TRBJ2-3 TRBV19 TGTGCCAGTAGTTTGTCTCTGTTAGATACGCAGTATTTT CASSLSLLDTQYF
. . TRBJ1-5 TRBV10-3 TGTGCCATCAGTGAGTCGAGGGACTATCAGCCCCAGCATTTT CAISESRDYQPQHF
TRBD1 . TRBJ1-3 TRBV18 TGTGCCAGCTCACCCCGGGACAGGGGCTTCGGAAACACCATATATTTT CASSPRDRGFGNTIYF
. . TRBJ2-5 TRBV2 TGTGCCAGCAGCGCCCGAGAGACCCAGTACTTC CASSARETQYF
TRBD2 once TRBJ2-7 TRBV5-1 TGCGCCAGCAGCTTGGTCCCAGGGACTAGCTACGAGCAGTACTTC CASSLVPGTSYEQYF
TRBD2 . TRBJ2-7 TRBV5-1 TGCGCCAGCAGCTTGGAACTAGCGACCTACGAGCAGTACTTC CASSLELATYEQYF
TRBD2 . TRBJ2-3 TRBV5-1 TGCGCCAGCAGCTATGGGACGACGGGACTAGTGACAGATACGCAGTATTTT CASSYGTTGLVTDTQYF
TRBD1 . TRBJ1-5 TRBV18 TGTGCCAGCTCACCACAGGGACAGAGCAATCAGCCCCAGCATTTT CASSPQGQSNQPQHF
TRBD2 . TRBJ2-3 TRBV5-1 TGCGCCAGCAGCTTGGTAGGCCTAGCGGGGGGAACAGATACGCAGTATTTT CASSLVGLAGGTDTQYF
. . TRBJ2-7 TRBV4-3 TGCGCCAGCAGCCAAGGCTTGCTAGCACTCTACGAGCAGTACTTC CASSQGLLALYEQYF
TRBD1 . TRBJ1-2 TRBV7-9 TGTGCCAGCAGCTTAGGGGACAGGGCCCCGGGTGGCTACACCTTC CASSLGDRAPGGYTF
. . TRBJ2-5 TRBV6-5 TGTGCCAGCAGTTACGGGGGTTCTAGGGAGACCCAGTACTTC CASSYGGSRETQYF
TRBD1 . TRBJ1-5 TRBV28 TGTGCCAGCAGCGCTACAGGGGGCGCGGGACAGCCCCAGCATTTT CASSATGGAGQPQHF
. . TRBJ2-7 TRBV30 TGTGCCTGGTCGGAGGTAAATCCAGGGGAGGGTGACGAGCAGTACTTC CAWSEVNPGEGDEQYF
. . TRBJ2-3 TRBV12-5 TGTGCTAGTGGTTTCCAAAATATTGTTGTGGCGGATACGCAGTATTTT CASGFQNIVVADTQYF
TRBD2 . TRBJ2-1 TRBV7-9 TGTGCCAGCAGCTTAGCGCAGGCGGGAGGGCGTGATGAGCAGTTCTTC CASSLAQAGGRDEQFF
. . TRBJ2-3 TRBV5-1 TGCGCCAGCAGCTTGGACCCGGGTGTTAGCACAGATACGCAGTATTTT CASSLDPGVSTDTQYF
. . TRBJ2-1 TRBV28 TGTGCCAGCAGTTTATTGAATGAGCAGTTCTTC CASSLLNEQFF
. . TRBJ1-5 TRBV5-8 TGTGCCAGCAGCTTGAGTAGGGGGATACTAGATCAGCCCCAGCATTTT CASSLSRGILDQPQHF
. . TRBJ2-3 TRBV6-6 TGTGCCAGCAGTTCCCTCCGTGGGGGCACAGATACGCAGTATTTT CASSSLRGGTDTQYF
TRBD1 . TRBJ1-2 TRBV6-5 TGTGCCAGCAGCCTGACAGGGACGGGCTATGGCTACACCTTC CASSLTGTGYGYTF
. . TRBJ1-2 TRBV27 TGTGCCAGCAGTTTATGGATGGGTGGAAACTATGGCTACACCTTC CASSLWMGGNYGYTF
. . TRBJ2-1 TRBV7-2 TGTGCCAGCAGCTTGACCGGGACTCCCTACAATGAGCAGTTCTTC CASSLTGTPYNEQFF
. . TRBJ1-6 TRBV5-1 TGCGCCAGCAGCTTCCGGCAGAACAATTCACCCCTCCACTTT CASSFRQNNSPLHF
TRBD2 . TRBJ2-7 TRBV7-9 TGTGCCAGCAGCATCGGACTAGCAGTCGACGAGCAGTACTTC CASSIGLAVDEQYF
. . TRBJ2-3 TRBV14 TGTGCCAGCAGTAGGGGGGCGTGGGGCACAGATACGCAGTATTTT CASSRGAWGTDTQYF
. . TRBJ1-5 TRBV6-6 TGTGCCAGCAGCCCTCCCGGGGGGACGAATCAGCCCCAGCATTTT CASSPPGGTNQPQHF
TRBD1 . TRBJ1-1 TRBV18 TGTGCCAGCTCACCCACGACAGGGGACACTGAAGCTTTCTTT CASSPTTGDTEAFF
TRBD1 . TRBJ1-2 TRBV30 TGTGCCTGGAGTGTACAGGCAGGGGGTGGCTACACCTTC CAWSVQAGGGYTF
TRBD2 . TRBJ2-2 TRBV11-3 TGTGCCAGCAGCTTCACTAGCGGAAACACCGGGGAGCTGTTTTTT CASSFTSGNTGELFF
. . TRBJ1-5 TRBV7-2 TGTGCCAGCAGCTCAGATGTAAGCAATCAGCCCCAGCATTTT CASSSDVSNQPQHF
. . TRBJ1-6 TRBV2 TGTGCCAGCACCCGGGTGGGGGCGGATTCACCCCTCCACTTT CASTRVGADSPLHF
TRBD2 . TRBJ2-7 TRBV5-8 TGTGCCAGCAGCCCAAGTCCGGGACTAGCCTCCTACGAGCAGTACTTC CASSPSPGLASYEQYF
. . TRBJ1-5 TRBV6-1 TGTGCCAGCAGTGAAGCTAGGAGCAGGGACAATCAGCCCCAGCATTTT CASSEARSRDNQPQHF
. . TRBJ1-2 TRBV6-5 TGTGCCAGCAGTACCTCGACAGGACCCTATGGCTACACCTTC CASSTSTGPYGYTF
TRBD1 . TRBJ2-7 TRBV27 TGTGCCAGCAGATACCGGGACAGGGTCCACGAGCAGTACTTC CASRYRDRVHEQYF
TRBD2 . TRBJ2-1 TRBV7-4 TGTGCCAGCAGCTTCGGACTAGCGGCGGTCTTC CASSFGLAAVF
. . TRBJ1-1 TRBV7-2 TGTGCCAGCAACCCCACCGGGAGGGGAGTCACTGAAGCTTTCTTT CASNPTGRGVTEAFF
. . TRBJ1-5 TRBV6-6 TGTGCCAGTTCACAGCAGGATCAGCCCCAGCATTTT CASSQQDQPQHF
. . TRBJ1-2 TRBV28 TGTGCCAGCAGTTTATCGCACGGCTACACCTTC CASSLSHGYTF
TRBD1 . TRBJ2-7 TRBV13 TGTGCCAGCAGCTTAGCAGGGGGATCCTACGAGCAGTACTTC CASSLAGGSYEQYF
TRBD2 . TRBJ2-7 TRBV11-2 TGTGCCAGCAGTAGCGGGAGCTCCTACGAGCAGTACTTC CASSSGSSYEQYF
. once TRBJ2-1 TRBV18 TGTGCCAGCTCACCTGACAGCAATGAGCAGTTCTTC CASSPDSNEQFF
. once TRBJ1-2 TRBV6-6 TGTGCCAGCAACTACGACGGGGTCGGCTACACCTTC CASNYDGVGYTF